The TCR beta chain under discussion was sequenced for a study of OX40 agonist ivuxolimab in advanced cancers. Study context: At doses from 0.01 to 10 mg/kg, patients were given intravenous ivuxolimab every 2 weeks.

With respect to this clone: Antigen: not known.

Generated by immunoSEQ multiplex PCR, the TCRdb table keeps only in-frame clones and is missing some. The sample yields about 90,000 clones, around 90% seen once. Broader study findings: With doses of 0.1-3.0 mg/kg, partial responders showed among the lowest clonal expansion.

The TCR sequence derives from an adult with an advanced solid tumor such as melanoma, head and neck, liver or kidney cancer. Sequenced material: CD4+ or CD8+ T cells sorted from blood, taken in a trial of the OX40 agonist ivuxolimab.

DNA for the CDR3: TGTGCCAGTTTCAGCTCCCAGCCCCGGGACGTAGCCAAAAACATTCAGTACTTC. Translating gives CASFSSQPRDVAKNIQYF. The chain employs TRBV6-4 and TRBJ2-4, with D perhaps TRBD1 or TRBD2 (5 bases each). V lost 9 bases and J 0 bases, leaving 24 bases between the germline ends. CDR1 and CDR2 from the germline V gene are MRHNA and SNTAGT. This CDR3 comprises 18 residues.